This TCR beta chain stems from a study of memory CD4+ T cells and cytomegalovirus serostatus. Study context: Donors were healthy Belgian adults, several CMV seropositive and 20 to 30 seronegative.

Original analysis: After removing out-of-frame reads, around 2,100,000 distinct TCRbeta sequences remained. The table came from immunoSEQ multiplex PCR; TCRdb's copy has only in-frame clones and leaves some out. V and J calls and clone size are copied from that table; D and trimming were computed from the DNA. The repertoire consists of 85,000 to 100,000 clones, with around 80% occurring once and the leading ten covering 3.6%. Germline loops: CDR1 MNHEY, CDR2 SVGAGI. J was trimmed by 8 bases and V by 6 bases; bases with no gene match: 9. The CDR3 covers 14 residues. Single viable CD3+CD4+CD8-CD45RO+ cells were sorted as the memory CD4+ T cells. After thawing, CD4+ T cells were positively selected.

This TCR came from an adult in good health and CMV-seropositive. The rearrangement joins TRBV6-5 to TRBJ1-4; 7 nucleotides match TRBD1. Material: memory CD4+ T cells from blood. The CDR3 nucleotides read TGTGCCAGCAGATCCCGACAGGGAGGGGAAAAACTGTTTTTT. It specifies CASRSRQGGEKLFF.